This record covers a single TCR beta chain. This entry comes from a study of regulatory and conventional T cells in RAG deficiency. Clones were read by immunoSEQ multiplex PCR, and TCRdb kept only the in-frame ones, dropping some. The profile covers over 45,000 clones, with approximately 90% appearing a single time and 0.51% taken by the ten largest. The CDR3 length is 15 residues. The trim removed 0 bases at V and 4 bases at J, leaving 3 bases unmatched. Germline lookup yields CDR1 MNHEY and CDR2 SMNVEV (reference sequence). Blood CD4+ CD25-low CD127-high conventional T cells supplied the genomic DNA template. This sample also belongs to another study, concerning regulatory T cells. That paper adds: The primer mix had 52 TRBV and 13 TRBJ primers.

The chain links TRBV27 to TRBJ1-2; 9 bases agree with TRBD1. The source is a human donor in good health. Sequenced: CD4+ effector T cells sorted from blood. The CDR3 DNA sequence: TGTGCCAGCAGTTTATCTGGGACAGGGAGCTATGGCTACACCTTC. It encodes CASSLSGTGSYGYTF.